The T cell receptor (beta chain) under discussion was sequenced for a study of identical twins. Findings of the study overall: Weaker excess sharing between twins was seen in beta out-of-frame sequences. With monozygotic twins, out-of-frame TCR alpha sharing exceeded what models estimated.

TCRdb reprocessed the 5' RACE reads via MiXCR and lists one record per CDR3 protein. The sample carries 410,000 or so distinct CDR3 sequences, about 18% recorded once. In its sample, this clonotype was seen many times. Its antigen is as yet unknown. Sequenced sample: naive T cells sorted from blood. This TCR was recovered from a man between 45 and 60 years old in good health.

The DNA of the CDR3 is TGTGCCAGCAGCCCCACGACAGGGCTATACGAGCAGTACTTC. It yields the protein CASSPTTGLYEQYF. The chain combines TRBV27 with TRBJ2-7; 7 bases map to TRBD1. Germline CDR1 MNHEY, CDR2 SMNVEV (reference sequence). After removal of 6 bases from V and 4 bases from J, the junction contained 9 bases not matched to a gene. CDR3 length: 14 amino acids.